The clone carrying this T cell receptor (beta chain) was observed many times. The sample comes from a study of T-cell reconstitution after alpha-beta-depleted transplantation in children. The CDR3 has 17 residues. Germline CDR1 and CDR2: SGHTA and FQGNSA. V was trimmed by 7 bases and J by 0 bases, leaving 16 bases between them. Using unique molecular identifiers, the investigators prepared the TCRbeta library. TCRdb fed the PCR reads into MiXCR, producing one record per CDR3 protein. Of 300,000 to 400,000 distinct CDR3 sequences listed, less than 15% were seen once; the top ten hold 4.3%. This sequence joins TRBV7-2 and TRBJ1-6; D uncertain. Sequenced here: PBMCs, sampled from the stem cell graft. The TCR originated in a human donor who donated a stem cell graft to a child with Fanconi anemia. The CDR3 DNA reads TGTGCCAGCACCGGTTGGGCAGGTGCCTCCTATAATTCACCCCTCCACTTT. It encodes CASTGWAGASYNSPLHF. The full variable domain, with the rest looked up from reference TRBV7-2 and TRBJ1-6, is GAGVSQSPSNKVTEKGKDVELRCDPISGHTALYWYRQSLGQGLEFLIYFQGNSAPDKSGLPSDRFSAERTGGSVSTLTIQRTQQEDSAVYLCASTGWAGASYNSPLHFGNGTRLTVT.